This TCR beta chain was identified in a study of T cell changes during pregnancy in multiple sclerosis. Sequenced by immunoSEQ multiplex PCR; TCRdb stores in-frame clones only, minus some. In the table there are about 59,000 clones, about 95% of which are singletons. CDR3 size: 16 residues. Looked up from germline, CDR1 is MDHEN and CDR2 is SYDVKM. Trimming removed 0 bases at V and 7 bases at J, with 17 bases between. The chain uses TRBV28 and TRBJ2-3; D may be TRBD2 (5 bases). The material sequenced was CD8+ T cells from peripheral blood mononuclear cells, taken after pregnancy. The sequence derives from a female donor with multiple sclerosis, enrolled in a pregnancy study. CDR3 nucleotides: TGTGCCAGCAGTTTATGGATTAAACTAGGAGGTCATACGCAGTATTTT. It codes for CASSLWIKLGGHTQYF.